These 13 T cell receptor beta chains share one sample of origin, sequenced in a study of yellow fever vaccine responses in identical twins. Each CDR3 protein gets one entry after TCRdb re-called the RT-PCR reads with MiXCR. The profile shows about 6,000 distinct CDR3 sequences, about 69% of them singletons. This specimen was T cells from blood (PBMCs), unsorted or a sorted subset (not recorded which), taken before or after yellow fever vaccination (not recorded which). Receptors were obtained from a woman aged 18-30 years who received the yellow fever vaccine.

The CDR3 nucleotides read TGTGCCAGCAATGGGGGGTTCAATCAGCCCCAGCATTTT. Translating gives CASNGGFNQPQHF. The V gene is TRBV2, the J gene TRBJ1-5, with D possibly being TRBD1 (5 bases). CDR1 and CDR2 (germline): SNHLY, FYNNEI. The length of the CDR3 is 13 residues. V was trimmed by 7 bases and J by 3 bases, leaving 10 bases between them.

This chain joins TRBV11-1 and TRBJ1-3, with a tentative D call TRBD1 (6 bases). V was clipped by 3 bases and J by 4 bases, with 13 bases between them. Per germline, CDR1 SGHAT and CDR2 FQDESV (reference sequence). The length of the CDR3 is 15 residues. The chain's CDR3 is CASSLTGAEGNTIYF. The CDR3 DNA reads as TGTGCCAGCAGCTTGACAGGAGCGGAGGGAAACACCATATATTTT.

The genes are TRBV19 and TRBJ1-1; D is unclear. Germline V gene data show CDR1 as LNHDA and CDR2 as SQIVND (reference sequence). Trimming pared 5 bases from V and 1 base from J, leaving 11 bases between. CDR3 length: 14 residues. CDR3 nucleotide sequence: TGTGCCAGTAGTGCTTATACAGAGAACACTGAAGCTTTCTTT. Translating it yields CASSAYTENTEAFF. The whole variable domain, filled in from reference TRBV19 and TRBJ1-1, reads DGGITQSPKYLFRKEGQNVTLSCEQNLNHDAMYWYRQDPGQGLRLIYYSQIVNDFQKGDIAEGYSVSREKKESFPLTVTSAQKNPTAFYLCASSAYTENTEAFFGQGTRLTVV.

This rearrangement joins TRBV11-3 to TRBJ2-1; no firm D call. Germline V lookup: CDR1 SGHNT, CDR2 YENEEA. This CDR3 comprises 12 residues. Trimming took off 5 bases at V and 7 bases at J, with 9 bases between the two ends. CDR3 nucleotides: TGTGCCAGCAGCAATCACCAAAATGAGCAGTTCTTC. It is translated as CASSNHQNEQFF.

The V and J genes are TRBV11-3 and TRBJ2-3, with TRBD2 matching over 12 bases. The CDR3 is 14 residues long. V trimming: 5 bases; J trimming: 4 bases; junction bases outside the gene matches: 1. Germline values: CDR1 SGHNT, CDR2 YENEEA. The CDR3 region has the DNA TGTGCCAGCAGCAGACTAGCGGGAGCAGATACGCAGTATTTT. Protein sequence: CASSRLAGADTQYF.

This clonotype was seen just once. This chain joins TRBV18 and TRBJ2-3; D is ambiguous. The CDR3 runs 12 residues. Looked up from germline, CDR1 is KGHSH and CDR2 is LQKENI. Trimming cost V 6 bases and J 3 bases, with 7 bases left between them. The CDR3 region has the DNA TGTGCCAGCTCGCTCAGAACAGATACGCAGTATTTT. Protein product: CASSLRTDTQYF. Together with reference TRBV18 and TRBJ2-3, the CDR3 gives the full variable domain: NAGVMQNPRHLVRRRGQEARLRCSPMKGHSHVYWYRQLPEEGLKFMVYLQKENIIDESGMPKERFSAEFPKEGPSILRIQQVVRGDSAAYFCASSLRTDTQYFGPGTRLTVL.

The V call is TRBV5-5, the J call TRBJ1-4, with a possible D match to TRBD1 (5 bases). The ends were cut back, 5 bases at V and 4 bases at J, with 21 bases in the middle. The CDR3 extends over 17 amino acids. The germline V gene has CDR1 SGHKS and CDR2 YYEKEE (reference sequence). CDR3 bases: TGTGCCAGCAGTTGGGGCGCTGGAGGCAGCTATAATGAAAAACTGTTTTTT. Its protein is CASSWGAGGSYNEKLFF.

The V and J genes are TRBV20-1 and TRBJ1-2, with D perhaps TRBD1 (5 bases). CDR1 is DFQATT and CDR2 is SNEGSKA in the germline V gene (reference sequence). The CDR3 totals 12 residues. The germline V and J ends were trimmed by 0 bases and 6 bases, with 8 bases remaining between them. CDR3 nucleotide sequence: TGCAGTGCTAGAGAGCAGGGAAATGGCTACACCTTC. This translates into CSAREQGNGYTF.

V usage is TRBV5-6 and J usage is TRBJ2-3; D might be TRBD1 (5 bases). Germline V gene lookup returns CDR1 SGHDT and CDR2 YYEEEE. The germline V and J ends were trimmed by 0 bases and 3 bases, with 8 bases remaining between them. The CDR3 has 14 residues. The CDR3 loop reads CASSLGRATDTQYF. The CDR3 DNA reads as TGTGCCAGCAGCTTGGGCAGGGCTACAGATACGCAGTATTTT.

The chain couples TRBV5-5 to TRBJ2-2; 7 bases map to TRBD2. Germline CDR1 and CDR2: SGHKS and YYEKEE (reference sequence). V lost 5 bases, J lost 6 bases, and 10 bases stayed unmatched. The CDR3 totals 15 residues. CDR3 sequence (DNA): TGTGCCAGCAGTCGCGGGGGAAGGACCCCCGGGGAGCTGTTTTTT. It is translated as CASSRGGRTPGELFF.

J is TRBJ2-1 and V is TRBV11-1, with 7 bases identical to TRBD1. V lost 5 bases, J lost 7 bases, and 8 bases stayed unmatched. The CDR3 length is 14 residues. CDR1 is SGHAT and CDR2 is FQDESV in the germline V gene (reference sequence). DNA of the CDR3: TGTGCCAGCAGCGCGAGACAGGGAAGGAATGAGCAGTTCTTC. This translates into CASSARQGRNEQFF.

This clonotype occurred a few times. J is TRBJ2-7 and V is TRBV6-1; either TRBD1 or TRBD2 may fit D (5 bases each). Germline V gene lookup returns CDR1 MNHNS and CDR2 SASEGT. This CDR3 spans 12 amino acids. The V and J ends lost 7 bases and 4 bases respectively, with 11 bases between them. The CDR3 DNA reads as TGTGCCAGCACTAGGGGAGAGTACGAGCAGTACTTC. It translates to CASTRGEYEQYF.

The genes are TRBV29-1 and TRBJ2-1; D unresolved. CDR1 and CDR2 (germline): SQVTM, ANQGSEA. The CDR3 has 14 residues. Trimming pared 2 bases from V and 0 bases from J, leaving 8 bases between. The CDR3 DNA reads TGCAGCGTTGAATGGCGGAGCTCCTACAATGAGCAGTTCTTC. Amino acid sequence: CSVEWRSSYNEQFF.